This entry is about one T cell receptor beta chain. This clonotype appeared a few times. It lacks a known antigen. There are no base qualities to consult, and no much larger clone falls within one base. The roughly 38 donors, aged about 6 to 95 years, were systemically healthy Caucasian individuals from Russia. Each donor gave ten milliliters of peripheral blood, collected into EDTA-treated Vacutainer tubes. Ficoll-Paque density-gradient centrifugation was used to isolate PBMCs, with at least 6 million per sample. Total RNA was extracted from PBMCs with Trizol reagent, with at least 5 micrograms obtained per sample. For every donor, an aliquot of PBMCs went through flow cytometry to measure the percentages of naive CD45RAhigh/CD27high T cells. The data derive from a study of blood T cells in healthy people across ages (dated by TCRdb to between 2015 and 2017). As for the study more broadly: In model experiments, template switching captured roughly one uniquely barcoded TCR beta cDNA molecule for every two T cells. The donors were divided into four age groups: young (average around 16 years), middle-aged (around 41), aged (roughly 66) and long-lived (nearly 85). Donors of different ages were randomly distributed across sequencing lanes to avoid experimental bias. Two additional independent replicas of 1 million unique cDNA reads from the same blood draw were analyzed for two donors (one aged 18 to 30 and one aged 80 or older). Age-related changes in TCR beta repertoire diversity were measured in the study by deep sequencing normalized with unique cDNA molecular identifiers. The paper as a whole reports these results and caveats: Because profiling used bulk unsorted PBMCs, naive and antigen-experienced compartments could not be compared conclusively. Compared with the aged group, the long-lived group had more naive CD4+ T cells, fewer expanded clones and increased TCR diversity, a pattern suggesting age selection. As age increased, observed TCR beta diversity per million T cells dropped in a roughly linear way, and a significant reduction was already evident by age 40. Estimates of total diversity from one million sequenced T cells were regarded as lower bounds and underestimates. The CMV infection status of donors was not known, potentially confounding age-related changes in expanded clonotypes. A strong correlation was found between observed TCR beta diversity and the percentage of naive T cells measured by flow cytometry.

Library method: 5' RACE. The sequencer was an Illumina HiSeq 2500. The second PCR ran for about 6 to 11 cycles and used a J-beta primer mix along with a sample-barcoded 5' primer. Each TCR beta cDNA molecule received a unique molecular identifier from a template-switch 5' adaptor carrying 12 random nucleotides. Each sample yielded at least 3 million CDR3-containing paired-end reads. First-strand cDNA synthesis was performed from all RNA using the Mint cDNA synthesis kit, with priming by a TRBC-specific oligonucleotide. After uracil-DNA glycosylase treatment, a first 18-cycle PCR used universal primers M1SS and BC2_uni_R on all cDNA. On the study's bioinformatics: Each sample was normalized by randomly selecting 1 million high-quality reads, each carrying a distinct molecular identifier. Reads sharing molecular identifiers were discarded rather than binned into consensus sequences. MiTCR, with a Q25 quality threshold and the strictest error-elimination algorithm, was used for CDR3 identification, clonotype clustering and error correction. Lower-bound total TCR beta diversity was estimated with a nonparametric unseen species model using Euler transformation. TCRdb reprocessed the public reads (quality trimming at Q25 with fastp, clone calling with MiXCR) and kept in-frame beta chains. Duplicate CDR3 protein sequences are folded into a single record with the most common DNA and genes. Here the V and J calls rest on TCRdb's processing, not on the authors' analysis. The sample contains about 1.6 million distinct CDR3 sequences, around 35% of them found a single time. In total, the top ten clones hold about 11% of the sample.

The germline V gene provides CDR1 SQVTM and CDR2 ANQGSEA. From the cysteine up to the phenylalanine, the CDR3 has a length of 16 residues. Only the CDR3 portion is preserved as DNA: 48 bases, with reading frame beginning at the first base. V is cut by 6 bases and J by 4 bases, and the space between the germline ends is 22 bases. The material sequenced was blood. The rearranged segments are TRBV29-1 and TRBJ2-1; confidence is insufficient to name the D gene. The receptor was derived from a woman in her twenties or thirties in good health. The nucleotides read TGCAGCGTCGCGACCTCTCTATTCTTCCTTTACAATGAGCAGTTCTTC. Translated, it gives CSVATSLFFLYNEQFF.